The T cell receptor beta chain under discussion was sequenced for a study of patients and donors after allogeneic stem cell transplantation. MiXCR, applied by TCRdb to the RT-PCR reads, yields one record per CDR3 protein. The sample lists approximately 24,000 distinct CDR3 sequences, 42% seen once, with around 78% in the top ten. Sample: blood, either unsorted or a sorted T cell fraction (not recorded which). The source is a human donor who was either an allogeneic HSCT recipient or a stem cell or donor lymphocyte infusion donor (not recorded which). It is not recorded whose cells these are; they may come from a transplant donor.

In DNA form, the CDR3 reads TGTGCCAGCAGCCCCATGGACAGGGCCTATGGCACTGAAGCTTTCTTT. This encodes CASSPMDRAYGTEAFF. The chain links TRBV14 to TRBJ1-1, with 8 bases aligning to TRBD1. The ends lost 4 bases at V and 4 bases at J; junction bases unmatched: 11. This CDR3 spans 16 amino acids. Germline-derived CDR1 and CDR2 are SGHDN and FVKESK.